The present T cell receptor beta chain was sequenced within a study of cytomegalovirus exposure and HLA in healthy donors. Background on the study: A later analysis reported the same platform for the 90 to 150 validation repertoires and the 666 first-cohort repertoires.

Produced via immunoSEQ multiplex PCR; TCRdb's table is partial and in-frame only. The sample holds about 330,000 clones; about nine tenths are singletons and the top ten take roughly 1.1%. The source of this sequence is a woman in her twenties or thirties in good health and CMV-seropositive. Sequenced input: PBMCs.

The CDR3 loop reads CASSESGQGIETQYF. CDR3 bases: TGTGCCAGCAGTGAAAGTGGACAGGGGATAGAGACCCAGTACTTC. This chain joins TRBV2 and TRBJ2-5; 9 bases agree with TRBD1. The CDR3 has 15 amino acids. Germline-derived CDR1 and CDR2 are SNHLY and FYNNEI. Trimming took 2 bases from V and 4 from J; bases not matched to a gene: 5.